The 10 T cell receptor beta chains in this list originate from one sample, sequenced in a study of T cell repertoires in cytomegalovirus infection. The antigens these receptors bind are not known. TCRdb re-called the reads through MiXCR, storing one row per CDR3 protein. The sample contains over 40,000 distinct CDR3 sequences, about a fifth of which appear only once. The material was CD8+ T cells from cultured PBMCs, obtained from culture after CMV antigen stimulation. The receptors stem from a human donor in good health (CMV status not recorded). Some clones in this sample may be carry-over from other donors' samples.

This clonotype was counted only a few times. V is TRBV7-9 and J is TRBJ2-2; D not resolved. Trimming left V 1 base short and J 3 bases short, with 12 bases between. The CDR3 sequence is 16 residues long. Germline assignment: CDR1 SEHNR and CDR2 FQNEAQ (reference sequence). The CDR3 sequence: CASSLVPAGDTGELFF. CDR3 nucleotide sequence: TGTGCCAGCAGCTTAGTCCCAGCCGGCGACACCGGGGAGCTGTTTTTT.

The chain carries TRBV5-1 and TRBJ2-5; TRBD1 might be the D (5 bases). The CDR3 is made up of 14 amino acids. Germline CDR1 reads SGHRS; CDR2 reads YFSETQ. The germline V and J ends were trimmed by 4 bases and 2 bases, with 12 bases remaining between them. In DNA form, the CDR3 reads TGCGCCAGCAGCCGATCGGACATTCAAGAGACCCAGTACTTC. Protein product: CASSRSDIQETQYF.

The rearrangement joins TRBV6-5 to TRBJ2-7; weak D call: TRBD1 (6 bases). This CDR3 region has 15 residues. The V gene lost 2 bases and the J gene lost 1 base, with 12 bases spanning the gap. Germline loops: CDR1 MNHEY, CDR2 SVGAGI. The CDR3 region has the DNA TGTGCCAGCAGTTACGACTGGGACAATTCCTACGAGCAGTACTTC. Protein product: CASSYDWDNSYEQYF.

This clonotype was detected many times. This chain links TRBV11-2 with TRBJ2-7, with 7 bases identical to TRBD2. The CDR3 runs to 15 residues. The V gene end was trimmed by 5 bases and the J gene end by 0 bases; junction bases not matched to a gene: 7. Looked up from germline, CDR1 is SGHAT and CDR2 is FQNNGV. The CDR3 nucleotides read TGTGCCAGCAGCCCGTGGGGCGGGAGCTCCTACGAGCAGTACTTC. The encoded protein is CASSPWGGSSYEQYF.

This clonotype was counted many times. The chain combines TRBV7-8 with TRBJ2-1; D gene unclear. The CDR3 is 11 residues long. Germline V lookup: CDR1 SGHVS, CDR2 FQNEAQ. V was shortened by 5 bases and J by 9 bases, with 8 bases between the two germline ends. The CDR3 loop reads CASSPAIEQFF. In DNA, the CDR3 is TGTGCCAGCAGCCCCGCCATTGAGCAGTTCTTC.

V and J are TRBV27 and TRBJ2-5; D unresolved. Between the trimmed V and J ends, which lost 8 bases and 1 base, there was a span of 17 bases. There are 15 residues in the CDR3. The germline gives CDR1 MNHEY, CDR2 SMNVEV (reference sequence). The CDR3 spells CASSPLENLQETQYF. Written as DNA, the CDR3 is TGTGCCAGCTCGCCGCTGGAGAATCTCCAAGAGACCCAGTACTTC.

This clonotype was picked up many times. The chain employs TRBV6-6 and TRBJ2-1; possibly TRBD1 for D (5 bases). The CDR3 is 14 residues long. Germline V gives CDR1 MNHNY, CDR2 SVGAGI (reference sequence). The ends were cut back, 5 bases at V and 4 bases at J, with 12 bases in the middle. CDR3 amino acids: CASSPKGYYNEQFF. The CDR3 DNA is TGTGCCAGCAGTCCAAAGGGGTATTACAATGAGCAGTTCTTC.

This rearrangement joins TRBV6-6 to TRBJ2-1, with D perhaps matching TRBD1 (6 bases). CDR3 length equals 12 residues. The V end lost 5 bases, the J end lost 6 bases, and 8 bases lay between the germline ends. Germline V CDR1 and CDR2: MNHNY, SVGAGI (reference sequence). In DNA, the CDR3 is TGTGCCAGCAGTACAGGGCTCAATGAGCAGTTCTTC. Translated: CASSTGLNEQFF.

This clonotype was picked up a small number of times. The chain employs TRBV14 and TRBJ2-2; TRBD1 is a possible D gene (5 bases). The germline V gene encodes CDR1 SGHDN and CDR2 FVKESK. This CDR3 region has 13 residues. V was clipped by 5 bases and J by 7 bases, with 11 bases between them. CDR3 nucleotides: TGTGCCAGCAGCGTCCAGGGATACGGGGAGCTGTTTTTT. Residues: CASSVQGYGELFF.

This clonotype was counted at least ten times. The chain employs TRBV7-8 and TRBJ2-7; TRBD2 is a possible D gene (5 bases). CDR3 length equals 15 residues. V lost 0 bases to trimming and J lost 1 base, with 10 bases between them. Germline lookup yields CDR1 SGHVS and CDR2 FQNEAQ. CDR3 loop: CASSLAFEGSYEQYF. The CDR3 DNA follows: TGTGCCAGCAGCTTAGCGTTTGAGGGATCCTACGAGCAGTACTTC.